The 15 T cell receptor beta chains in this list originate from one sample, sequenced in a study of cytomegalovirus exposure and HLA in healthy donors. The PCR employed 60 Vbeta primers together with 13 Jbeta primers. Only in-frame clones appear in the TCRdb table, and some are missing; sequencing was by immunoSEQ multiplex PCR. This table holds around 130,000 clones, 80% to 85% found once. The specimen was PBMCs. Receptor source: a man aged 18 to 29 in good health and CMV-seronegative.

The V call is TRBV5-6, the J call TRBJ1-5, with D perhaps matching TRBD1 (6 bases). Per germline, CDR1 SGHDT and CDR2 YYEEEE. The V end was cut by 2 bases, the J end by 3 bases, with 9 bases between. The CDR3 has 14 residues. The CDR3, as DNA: TGTGCCAGCAGCTTCCAGGGGCACAATCAGCCCCAGCATTTT. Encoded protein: CASSFQGHNQPQHF.

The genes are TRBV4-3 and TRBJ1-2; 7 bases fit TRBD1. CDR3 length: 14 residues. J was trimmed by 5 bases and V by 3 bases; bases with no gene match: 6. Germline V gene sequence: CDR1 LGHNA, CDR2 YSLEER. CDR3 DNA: TGCGCCAGCAGCCAGCCCGGGACAGATTATGGCTACACCTTC. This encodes CASSQPGTDYGYTF.

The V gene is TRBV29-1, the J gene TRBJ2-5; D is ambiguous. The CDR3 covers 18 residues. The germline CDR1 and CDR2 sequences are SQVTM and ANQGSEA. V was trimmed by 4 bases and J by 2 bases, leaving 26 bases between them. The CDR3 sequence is CSVARRLGKVGDQETQYF. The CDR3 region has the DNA TGCAGCGTTGCACGCCGACTGGGTAAGGTCGGTGATCAAGAGACCCAGTACTTC.

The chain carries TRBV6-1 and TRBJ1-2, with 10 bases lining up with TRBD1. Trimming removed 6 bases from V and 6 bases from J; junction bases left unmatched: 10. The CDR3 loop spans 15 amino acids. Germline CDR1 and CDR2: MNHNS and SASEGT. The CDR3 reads CASRSGTGDAHGYTF. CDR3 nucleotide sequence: TGTGCCAGCAGATCCGGGACAGGGGATGCCCATGGCTACACCTTC.

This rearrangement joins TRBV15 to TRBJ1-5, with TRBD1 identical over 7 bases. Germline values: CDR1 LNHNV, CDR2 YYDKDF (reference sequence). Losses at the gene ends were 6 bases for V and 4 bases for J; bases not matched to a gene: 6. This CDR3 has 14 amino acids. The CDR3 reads CATRRTGDNQPQHF. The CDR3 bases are TGTGCCACCAGGAGAACAGGGGATAATCAGCCCCAGCATTTT.

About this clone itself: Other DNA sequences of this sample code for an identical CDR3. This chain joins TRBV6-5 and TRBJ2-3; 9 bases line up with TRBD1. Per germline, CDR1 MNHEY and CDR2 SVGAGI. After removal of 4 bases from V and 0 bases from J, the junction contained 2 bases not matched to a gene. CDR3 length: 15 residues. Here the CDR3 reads CASSLQGASTDTQYF. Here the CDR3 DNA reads TGTGCCAGCAGTTTACAGGGGGCTAGCACAGATACGCAGTATTTT.

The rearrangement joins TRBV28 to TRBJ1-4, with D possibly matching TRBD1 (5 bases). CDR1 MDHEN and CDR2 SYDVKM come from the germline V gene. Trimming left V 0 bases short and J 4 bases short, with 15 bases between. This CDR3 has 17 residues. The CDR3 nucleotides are TGTGCCAGCAGTTTATGGGGTCGGGGGGGGAATAATGAAAAACTGTTTTTT. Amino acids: CASSLWGRGGNNEKLFF.

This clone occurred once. The CDR3 nucleotides read TGTGCCAGCAGTCCCCGGGGTCTGCGGTTAATCGGGACCCAGTACTTC. Its protein product is CASSPRGLRLIGTQYF. The chain joins TRBV25-1 to TRBJ2-5; tentatively, D is TRBD2 (5 bases). The germline V gene encodes CDR1 MGHDK and CDR2 SYGVNS. V lost 5 bases to trimming and J lost 7 bases, with 23 bases between them. CDR3 length: 16 residues.

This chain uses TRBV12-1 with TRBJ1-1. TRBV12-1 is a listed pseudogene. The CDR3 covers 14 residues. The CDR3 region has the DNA TGTGCCAGCACCCCGGGAGGACTGAACACTGAAGCTTTCTTT. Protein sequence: CASTPGGLNTEAFF.

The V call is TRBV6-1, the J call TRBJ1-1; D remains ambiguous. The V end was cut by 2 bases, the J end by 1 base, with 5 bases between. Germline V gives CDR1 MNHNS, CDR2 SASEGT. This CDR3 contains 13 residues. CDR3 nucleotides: TGTGCCAGCAGTGAATCAGAGAACACTGAAGCTTTCTTT. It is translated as CASSESENTEAFF.

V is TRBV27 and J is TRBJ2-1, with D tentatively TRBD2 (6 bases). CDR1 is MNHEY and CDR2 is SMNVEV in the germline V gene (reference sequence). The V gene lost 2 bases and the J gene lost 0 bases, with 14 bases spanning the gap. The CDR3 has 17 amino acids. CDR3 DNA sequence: TGTGCCAGCAGTTTAGAGGCTGCGGGGTTCTCCTACAATGAGCAGTTCTTC. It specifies CASSLEAAGFSYNEQFF.

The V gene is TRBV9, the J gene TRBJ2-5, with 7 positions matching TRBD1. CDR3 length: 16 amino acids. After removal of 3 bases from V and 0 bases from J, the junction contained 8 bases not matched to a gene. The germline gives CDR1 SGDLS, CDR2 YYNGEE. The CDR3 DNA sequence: TGTGCCAGCAGCGCAAGACAGGGCAGTTACCAAGAGACCCAGTACTTC. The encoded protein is CASSARQGSYQETQYF. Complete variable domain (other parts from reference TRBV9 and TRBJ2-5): DSGVTQTPKHLITATGQRVTLRCSPRSGDLSVYWYQQSLDQGLQFLIQYYNGEERAKGNILERFSAQQFPDLHSELNLSSLELGDSALYFCASSARQGSYQETQYFGPGTRLLVL.

In nucleotides, the CDR3 is TGTGCCAGCAGTGACAGGGGGGGCGCTGGGGCCAACGTCCTGACTTTC. This sequence encodes CASSDRGGAGANVLTF. This chain joins TRBV6-4 and TRBJ2-6; a weak D match, TRBD2 (7 bases). The CDR3 consists of 16 residues. Trimming took off 2 bases at V and 2 bases at J, with 10 bases between the two ends. Per germline, CDR1 MRHNA and CDR2 SNTAGT.

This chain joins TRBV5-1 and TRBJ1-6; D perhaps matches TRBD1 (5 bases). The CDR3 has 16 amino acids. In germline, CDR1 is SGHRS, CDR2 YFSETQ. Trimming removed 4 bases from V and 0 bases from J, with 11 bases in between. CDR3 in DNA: TGCGCCAGCAGCCTCTACGACAGCTCCTATAATTCACCCCTCCACTTT. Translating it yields CASSLYDSSYNSPLHF.

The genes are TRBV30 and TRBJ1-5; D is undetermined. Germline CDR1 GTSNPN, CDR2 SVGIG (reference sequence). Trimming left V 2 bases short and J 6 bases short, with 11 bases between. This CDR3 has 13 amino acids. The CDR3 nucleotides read TGTGCCTGGAGTAGGCGACAAGGTCAGCCCCAGCATTTT. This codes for CAWSRRQGQPQHF. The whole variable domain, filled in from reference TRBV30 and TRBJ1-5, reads SQTIHQWPATLVQPVGSPLSLECTVEGTSNPNLYWYRQAAGRGLQLLFYSVGIGQISSEVPQNLSASRPQDRQFILSSKKLLLSDSGFYLCAWSRRQGQPQHFGDGTRLSIL.